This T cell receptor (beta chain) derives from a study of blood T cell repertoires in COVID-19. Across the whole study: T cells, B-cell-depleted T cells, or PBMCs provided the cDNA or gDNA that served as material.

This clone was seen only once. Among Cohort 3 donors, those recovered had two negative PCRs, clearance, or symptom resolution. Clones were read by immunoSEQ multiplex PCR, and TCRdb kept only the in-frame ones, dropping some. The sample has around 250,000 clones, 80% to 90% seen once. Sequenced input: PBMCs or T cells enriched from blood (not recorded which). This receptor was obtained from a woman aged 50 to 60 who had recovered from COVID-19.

CDR3 loop: CASSLLTGNYGYTF. The DNA of the CDR3 is TGTGCCAGCAGCTTACTCACAGGGAACTATGGCTACACCTTC. This sequence joins TRBV9 and TRBJ1-2, with D possibly matching TRBD1 (6 bases). Germline CDR1 is SGDLS and CDR2 is YYNGEE. Trimming shortened V by 4 bases and J by 2 bases, and 12 bases separated the two germline ends. CDR3 length: 14 amino acids.